This is a list of T cell receptor beta chains from one sample in a study of blood T cell repertoires in COVID-19. Sequencing used immunoSEQ multiplex PCR; TCRdb keeps in-frame clones, though not all of them. The table has approximately 210,000 clones, around 82% seen once. The source material was PBMCs or T cells enriched from blood (not recorded which). The receptor source for this set is a woman aged 45-59 years with acute COVID-19. The CDR3 runs from the conserved cysteine through the conserved F or W. The D gene is left open where the match is weak. Clone size appears in some rows only: once, few, many, or a class for an expanded clone.

TRBV14	.	.	TRBJ1-1	CASSQDLGRVNTEAFF	TGTGCCAGCAGCCAAGATCTTGGGCGGGTGAACACTGAAGCTTTCTTT
TRBV4-3	.	.	TRBJ1-1	CASSQDSVRGEAFF	TGCGCCAGCAGCCAAGATAGTGTGCGGGGTGAAGCTTTCTTT
TRBV4-1	TRBD1	.	TRBJ1-2	CASSASTGTNGYTF	TGCGCCAGCAGCGCCTCGACAGGGACGAACGGCTACACCTTC
TRBV2	.	.	TRBJ2-2	CASSDLAGVTGELFF	TGTGCCAGCAGTGACTTAGCCGGGGTCACCGGGGAGCTGTTTTTT
TRBV27	TRBD1	few	TRBJ1-1	CASSTPTGRNTEAFF	TGTGCCAGCAGTACGCCGACAGGGAGGAACACTGAAGCTTTCTTT
TRBV30	.	.	TRBJ1-6	CAWSEREDSPLHF	TGTGCCTGGAGTGAGAGGGAAGATTCACCCCTCCACTTT
TRBV12-3/TRBV12-4	.	.	TRBJ1-5	CASSRQDNQPQHF	TGTGCCAGCAGCAGACAGGACAATCAGCCCCAGCATTTT
TRBV29-1	.	.	TRBJ1-2	CSVHTLSYGYTF	TGCAGCGTTCATACTTTGTCCTATGGCTACACCTTC
TRBV2	TRBD2	.	TRBJ2-1	CASSERSGGYNEQFF	TGTGCCAGCAGTGAACGGAGCGGGGGTTACAATGAGCAGTTCTTC
TRBV6-2/TRBV6-3	.	.	TRBJ2-2	CAGSYRGFTGELFF	TGTGCCGGCAGTTACCGGGGTTTCACCGGGGAGCTGTTTTTT
TRBV7-2	.	.	TRBJ1-3	CASSPLWAGGNTIYF	TGTGCCAGCAGCCCCCTTTGGGCAGGCGGAAACACCATATATTTT
TRBV2	.	few	TRBJ2-5	CASTTFETQYF	TGTGCCAGCACTACCTTCGAGACCCAGTACTTC
TRBV7-9	.	.	TRBJ2-3	CASSLRLLSTDTQYF	TGTGCCAGCAGCTTAAGACTACTTAGCACAGATACGCAGTATTTT
TRBV5-1	TRBD1	.	TRBJ1-5	CASGTGPLYSNQPQHF	TGCGCCAGTGGGACAGGCCCTCTCTATAGCAATCAGCCCCAGCATTTT
TRBV7-2	.	.	TRBJ1-2	CASSLDGSVYGYTF	TGTGCCAGCAGCTTAGACGGCAGCGTCTATGGCTACACCTTC
TRBV28	TRBD1	.	TRBJ1-5	CASNSPQGATRGNQPQHF	TGTGCCTCGAACTCGCCGCAGGGGGCCACGAGGGGCAATCAGCCCCAGCATTTT
TRBV30	.	.	TRBJ1-1	CAWSVSRGTEAFF	TGTGCCTGGAGTGTATCCAGGGGCACTGAAGCTTTCTTT
TRBV6-5	.	.	TRBJ1-3	CASSYSKAVGNTIYF	TGTGCCAGCAGTTACTCGAAGGCGGTTGGAAACACCATATATTTT